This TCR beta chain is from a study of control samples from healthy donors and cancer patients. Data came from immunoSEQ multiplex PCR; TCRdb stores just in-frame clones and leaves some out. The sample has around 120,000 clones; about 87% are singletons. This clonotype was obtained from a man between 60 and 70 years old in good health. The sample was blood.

Here the CDR3 DNA reads TGTGCCAGCAGCTTATTGGGAACTAGCACAGATACGCAGTATTTT. It specifies CASSLLGTSTDTQYF. The chain joins TRBV7-8 to TRBJ2-3; D remains unclear. The germline CDR1 and CDR2 sequences are SGHVS and FQNEAQ. V lost 2 bases and J lost 0, with 9 bases in between. CDR3 length equals 15 residues.